The 27 T cell receptor beta chains listed next were all sequenced from one sample in a study of blood T cells in healthy people across ages (dated by TCRdb to the mid-2010s). Libraries were built with 5' RACE. These reads were obtained on an Illumina HiSeq 2500. A second PCR of roughly 7 to 12 cycles was performed with a sample-barcoded 5' primer and a J-beta primer mix. The public reads were run again by TCRdb, first through fastp at Q25 and then through MiXCR, and only productive beta chains were kept. Each record represents a unique CDR3 protein, reported with the most common genes and DNA among its rows. This sample gives fewer than 2,000,000 distinct CDR3 sequences in total; about 31% of them show up just once. The ten top clones hold roughly 12% of the sample. Sequenced input: blood. The receptor source for this set is a woman aged 25 to 39 in good health.

This clonotype has only a few counts. One junction end disagrees with the germline gene, perhaps due to a read error. This chain uses TRBV27 with TRBJ1-1, with D unclear. CDR3 length: 14 amino acids. Germline V lookup: CDR1 MNHEY, CDR2 SMNVEV (reference sequence). The CDR3 coding sequence is TGTGCCAGCCGTTTCTCAGAGGGCGGGACTGAAGCTTTCTTT. Protein product: CASRFSEGGTEAFF.

Comments on this clonotype: A much larger clone differs from this one at a single base, so this may be a read error. The chain employs TRBV9 and TRBJ2-5; perhaps TRBD2 as D (5 bases). Trimming took off 5 bases at V and 2 bases at J, with 16 bases between the two ends. This CDR3 region has 15 residues. Germline CDR1 SGDLS, CDR2 YYNGEE. CDR3 loop: CASRPRDSEQETQYF. The CDR3, as DNA: TGTGCCAGCAGACCCCGGGATAGCGAGCAAGAGACCCAGTACTTC.

The gene calls are TRBV7-9 and TRBJ2-5, with TRBD1 matching 9 bases. Unmatched junction bases numbered 8, after V lost 1 base and J lost 11 bases. CDR1 SEHNR and CDR2 FQNEAQ come from the germline V gene (reference sequence). The CDR3 is 14 residues long. For the CDR3, the DNA is TGTGCCAGCAGCTTAGGGACAGGGGTAGAGGAGCAGTACTTC. This sequence encodes CASSLGTGVEEQYF.

The table lists this clonotype with a few counts. The chain couples TRBV2 to TRBJ2-5; the match to TRBD1 covers 7 bases. V lost 5 bases to trimming and J lost 13 bases; unmatched junction nucleotides: 16. The CDR3 is 14 amino acids. Per germline, CDR1 SNHLY and CDR2 FYNNEI. This chain's CDR3 is CASSSRQGGESLYF. The DNA for the CDR3 is TGTGCCAGCAGTTCCCGACAGGGTGGGGAATCCTTGTACTTC. The full variable domain, with the rest looked up from reference TRBV2 and TRBJ2-5, is EPEVTQTPSHQVTQMGQEVILRCVPISNHLYFYWYRQILGQKVEFLVSFYNNEISEKSEIFDDQFSVERPDGSNFTLKIRSTKLEDSAMYFCASSSRQGGESLYFGPGTRLLVL.

The CDR3 bases are TGCAGTGCGAGTCAGGGGGGTCTCTCCTACGAGCAGTACTTC. Amino acids: CSASQGGLSYEQYF. The chain is built from TRBV20-1 and TRBJ2-7; tentative D call: TRBD1 (7 bases). Trimming took off 6 bases at V and 0 bases at J, with 15 bases between the two ends. The CDR3 spans 14 residues. Looked up from germline, CDR1 is DFQATT and CDR2 is SNEGSKA (reference sequence).

This clonotype was counted many times. V usage is TRBV5-5 and J usage is TRBJ2-7, with 12 nucleotides matching TRBD2. CDR1 is SGHKS and CDR2 is YYEKEE in the germline V gene (reference sequence). CDR3 size: 16 residues. V lost 4 bases and J lost 4; bases outside the gene matches: 9. The CDR3 here is CASSLKTSGSVYEQYF. For the CDR3, the DNA is TGTGCCAGCAGCCTAAAGACTAGCGGGAGCGTATACGAGCAGTACTTC. The full variable domain, with the rest looked up from reference TRBV5-5 and TRBJ2-7, is DAGVTQSPTHLIKTRGQQVTLRCSPISGHKSVSWYQQVLGQGPQFIFQYYEKEERGRGNFPDRFSARQFPNYSSELNVNALLLGDSALYLCASSLKTSGSVYEQYFGPGTRLTVT.

The rearrangement joins TRBV5-1 to TRBJ2-1, with 14 bases matching TRBD2. This CDR3 comprises 18 residues. Germline V lookup: CDR1 SGHRS, CDR2 YFSETQ. V lost 3 bases, J lost 2 bases, and 7 bases stayed unmatched. The CDR3 is CASSSTRTSGGPYNEQFF. The CDR3 bases are TGCGCCAGCAGCTCCACCCGGACTAGCGGGGGGCCCTACAATGAGCAGTTCTTC.

The chain is built from TRBV3-1 and TRBJ2-1; no reliable D call. This CDR3 has 15 residues. In germline, CDR1 is LGHDT, CDR2 YNNKEL (reference sequence). Trimming stripped 4 bases from V and 4 bases from J, with 14 bases between. In nucleotides, the CDR3 is TGTGCCAGCAGCCGCGACGACTCAATTTACAATGAGCAGTTCTTC. Amino acids: CASSRDDSIYNEQFF.

At least ten counts were recorded for this clonotype. CDR3 DNA sequence: TGCAGCGTTGGCTTGGGGTACGAGCAGTACTTC. As protein: CSVGLGYEQYF. V and J are TRBV29-1 and TRBJ2-7; D call uncertain. This CDR3 has 11 amino acids. Germline V gene lookup returns CDR1 SQVTM and CDR2 ANQGSEA. Trimming shortened V by 4 bases and J by 4 bases, and 8 bases separated the two germline ends.

This clonotype was counted between two and nine times. The rearrangement joins TRBV10-3 to TRBJ2-1; 12 bases map to TRBD1. CDR1 ENHRY and CDR2 SYGVKD come from the germline V gene. V lost 1 base to trimming and J lost 10 bases; unmatched junction nucleotides: 11. The CDR3 loop spans 17 amino acids. The CDR3 bases are TGTGCCATCAGTGAGTTAGGGGGACAGGGGGCTTCGGAGGAGCAGTTCTTC. Amino acids: CAISELGGQGASEEQFF.

The chain links TRBV4-1 to TRBJ1-1; unclear D gene. V was cut by 2 bases and J by 1 base, with 17 bases left in between. Germline V CDR1 and CDR2: MGHRA, YSYEKL. The length of the CDR3 is 17 residues. CDR3 sequence (DNA): TGCGCCAGCAGCCAAAAGACATTCCGCGAAGCGAACACTGAAGCTTTCTTT. It translates to CASSQKTFREANTEAFF.

The chain combines TRBV12-3 or TRBV12-4 with TRBJ2-7; 8 bases fit TRBD1. V was pared by 3 bases and J by 3 bases, with 4 bases of the junction left unmatched. The CDR3 has 14 residues. The CDR3 region has the DNA TGTGCCAGCAGTTTCCGGGACAGGATCTACGAGCAGTACTTC. Encoded protein: CASSFRDRIYEQYF.

This clonotype occurred a few times. The V and J genes are TRBV7-8 and TRBJ2-3; D unclear. Trimming took off 1 base at V and 1 base at J, with 15 bases between the two ends. Germline loops: CDR1 SGHVS, CDR2 FQNEAQ. The CDR3 covers 17 residues. DNA for the CDR3: TGTGCCAGCAGCTTAGTGTGGACGCCGCTTGGCACAGATACGCAGTATTTT. Encoded protein: CASSLVWTPLGTDTQYF.

V usage is TRBV27 and J usage is TRBJ2-2; D remains unclear. The V gene lost 8 bases and the J gene lost 2 bases, with 9 bases spanning the gap. The CDR3 has 13 amino acids. Germline V gene data show CDR1 as MNHEY and CDR2 as SMNVEV (reference sequence). CDR3 in amino acids: CASGLTNTGELFF. In DNA form, the CDR3 reads TGTGCCAGCGGTCTTACCAACACCGGGGAGCTGTTTTTT.

V gene TRBV11-2 combines with J gene TRBJ2-1, with D possibly called TRBD1 or TRBD2 (6 bases each). This CDR3 is 17 amino acids long. CDR1 is SGHAT and CDR2 is FQNNGV in the germline V gene. Trimming took off 4 bases at V and 0 bases at J, with 16 bases between the two ends. This CDR3 is CASSYWAGGGSYNEQFF. In DNA form, the CDR3 reads TGTGCCAGCAGCTACTGGGCCGGAGGGGGCTCCTACAATGAGCAGTTCTTC.

The chain couples TRBV7-8 to TRBJ2-1; 7 bases line up with TRBD2. This CDR3 comprises 16 residues. Germline-derived CDR1 and CDR2 are SGHVS and FQNEAQ. The V and J ends lost 4 bases and 3 bases, in that order; junction bases with no gene match: 9. The CDR3 DNA reads TGTGCCAGCAGCTCACTAGTGGGGGGGATCTACAATGAGCAGTTCTTC. As protein: CASSSLVGGIYNEQFF.

The chain joins TRBV20-1 to TRBJ2-3; 10 nucleotides agree with TRBD1. Germline trimming cut 1 base from V and 10 bases from J; bases unmatched to any gene: 11. Germline CDR1 reads DFQATT; CDR2 reads SNEGSKA (reference sequence). The CDR3 is 15 amino acids. Written as DNA, the CDR3 is TGCAGTGCTAGAGTTGAGGGACAGGGGCCTTTATCGCAGTATTTT. Encoded protein: CSARVEGQGPLSQYF.

This clonotype was recorded many times. The chain has TRBV4-2 and TRBJ2-7; tentative D call: TRBD2 (6 bases). There are 15 residues in the CDR3. Trimming left V 4 bases short and J 4 bases short, with 17 bases between. Germline lookup yields CDR1 LGHNA and CDR2 YNFKEQ. CDR3 sequence reads: CASSPGGGQPYEQYF. The CDR3 nucleotides read TGTGCCAGCAGCCCCGGGGGAGGACAACCTTACGAGCAGTACTTC.

This clonotype was observed a few times. V is TRBV18 and J is TRBJ2-3; TRBD2 aligns across 8 bases. V was clipped by 0 bases and J by 3 bases; unmatched bases: 11. The CDR3 spans 18 residues. Germline V lookup: CDR1 KGHSH, CDR2 LQKENI. The CDR3 region is CASSPPVGLREATDTQYF. CDR3 nucleotides: TGTGCCAGCTCACCACCCGTGGGCCTGCGGGAGGCTACAGATACGCAGTATTTT. Supplemented by reference TRBV18 and TRBJ2-3, the full variable domain reads NAGVMQNPRHLVRRRGQEARLRCSPMKGHSHVYWYRQLPEEGLKFMVYLQKENIIDESGMPKERFSAEFPKEGPSILRIQQVVRGDSAAYFCASSPPVGLREATDTQYFGPGTRLTVL.

This clonotype was counted between two and nine times. This chain links TRBV20-1 with TRBJ2-1; D is unclear. The V end was cut by 3 bases, the J end by 8 bases, with 5 bases between. Per the germline V gene, CDR1 is DFQATT and CDR2 is SNEGSKA (reference sequence). The CDR3 loop spans 10 amino acids. In DNA, the CDR3 is TGCAGTGCTAGCGATCATGAGCAGTTCTTC. Its translation: CSASDHEQFF.

This clonotype was observed a few times. V and J are TRBV12-3 or TRBV12-4 and TRBJ2-1, with 7 bases that match TRBD1. CDR3 length equals 17 residues. V dropped 5 bases and J dropped 0; count of bases not matched to a gene: 10. The CDR3 DNA reads TGTGCCAGCAGTCTTGGAACAGGGGTTAGCTCCTACAATGAGCAGTTCTTC. Protein product: CASSLGTGVSSYNEQFF.

V gene TRBV25-1 combines with J gene TRBJ1-6; D is perhaps TRBD1 (5 bases). Germline lookup yields CDR1 MGHDK and CDR2 SYGVNS. The length of the CDR3 is 15 residues. Trimming removed 2 bases at V and 10 bases at J, with 15 bases between. CDR3 amino acids: CASSELGLFRSPLHF. The CDR3, as DNA: TGTGCCAGCAGTGAACTGGGACTGTTTAGATCACCCCTCCACTTT.

The chain joins TRBV20-1 to TRBJ2-5; 12 nucleotides align to TRBD2. CDR3 length equals 16 residues. V was clipped by 7 bases and J by 4 bases; unmatched bases: 13. In germline, CDR1 is DFQATT, CDR2 SNEGSKA (reference sequence). DNA for the CDR3: TGCAGTGTACGCAGCCCCCCGACTAGCGGGGGAGAGACCCAGTACTTC. Its translation: CSVRSPPTSGGETQYF.

The chain couples TRBV20-1 to TRBJ2-1; 10 bases line up with TRBD2. Unmatched junction bases numbered 11, after V lost 3 bases and J lost 6 bases. This CDR3 is 16 amino acids long. Germline loops: CDR1 DFQATT, CDR2 SNEGSKA (reference sequence). The CDR3 loop is CSASPGGLAPPNEQFF. CDR3 DNA: TGCAGTGCTAGCCCCGGGGGACTAGCGCCCCCCAATGAGCAGTTCTTC.

The CDR3 DNA reads as TGTGCCAGCAGTTTATACCAAGACAGAAACACCGGGGAGCTGTTTTTT. It is translated as CASSLYQDRNTGELFF. This rearrangement joins TRBV27 to TRBJ2-2, with D possibly TRBD1 on 5 matching bases. Looked up from germline, CDR1 is MNHEY and CDR2 is SMNVEV (reference sequence). V dropped 1 base and J dropped 2 bases, with 11 bases sitting between them. CDR3 length: 16 residues.

The CDR3 nucleotides read TGTGCCAGCAGCCCGTCCAGGGGAGCCACAGATACGCAGTATTTT. Translation: CASSPSRGATDTQYF. The chain recombines TRBV11-3 with TRBJ2-3; maybe TRBD1 (6 bases). Trimming stripped 5 bases from V and 2 bases from J, with 14 bases between. This CDR3 is 15 amino acids long. The germline V gene encodes CDR1 SGHNT and CDR2 YENEEA.

This clonotype appeared a few times. The chain is built from TRBV7-9 and TRBJ2-6, with D possibly being TRBD1 or TRBD2 (5 bases each). The CDR3 spans 16 residues. V dropped 8 bases and J dropped 0 bases, with 14 bases sitting between them. Germline CDR1 is SEHNR and CDR2 is FQNEAQ (reference sequence). Written as DNA, the CDR3 is TGTGCCAGCCGTAGGGACCGAGGCTCTGGGGCCAACGTCCTGACTTTC. Amino acids: CASRRDRGSGANVLTF.